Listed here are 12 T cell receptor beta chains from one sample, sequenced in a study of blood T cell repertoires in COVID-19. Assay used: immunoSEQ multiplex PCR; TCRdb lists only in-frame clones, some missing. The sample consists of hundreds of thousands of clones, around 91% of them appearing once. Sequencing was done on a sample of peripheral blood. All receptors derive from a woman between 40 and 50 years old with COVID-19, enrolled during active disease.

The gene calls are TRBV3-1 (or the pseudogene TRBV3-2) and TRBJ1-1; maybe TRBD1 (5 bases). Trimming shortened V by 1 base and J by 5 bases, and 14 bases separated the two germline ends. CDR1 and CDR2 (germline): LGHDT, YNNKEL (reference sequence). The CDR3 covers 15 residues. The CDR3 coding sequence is TGTGCCAGCAGCCAAGGCCCCAGGGAAAGTACTGAAGCTTTCTTT. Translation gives CASSQGPRESTEAFF.

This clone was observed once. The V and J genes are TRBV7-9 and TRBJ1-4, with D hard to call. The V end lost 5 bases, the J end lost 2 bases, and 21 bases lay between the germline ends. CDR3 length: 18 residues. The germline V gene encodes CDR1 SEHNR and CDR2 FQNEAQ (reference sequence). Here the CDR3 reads CASSLSKSRERTNEKLFF. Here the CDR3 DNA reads TGTGCCAGCAGCCTTTCAAAGTCACGCGAGAGGACTAATGAAAAACTGTTTTTT.

The CDR3 sequence is CASSAETGNGYTF. CDR3 nucleotides: TGCGCCAGCAGCGCCGAGACAGGGAATGGCTACACCTTC. J is TRBJ1-2 and V is TRBV5-1; 7 bases line up with TRBD1. The germline V gene has CDR1 SGHRS and CDR2 YFSETQ. The CDR3 sequence is 13 residues long. The V and J ends lost 4 bases and 6 bases, in that order; junction bases with no gene match: 6.

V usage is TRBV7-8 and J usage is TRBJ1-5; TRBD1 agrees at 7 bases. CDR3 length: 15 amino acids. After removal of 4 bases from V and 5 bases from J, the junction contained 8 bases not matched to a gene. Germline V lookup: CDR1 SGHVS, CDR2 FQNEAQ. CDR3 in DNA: TGTGCCAGCAGCTCAAAGACAGGGAACTATCAGCCCCAGCATTTT. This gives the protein CASSSKTGNYQPQHF.

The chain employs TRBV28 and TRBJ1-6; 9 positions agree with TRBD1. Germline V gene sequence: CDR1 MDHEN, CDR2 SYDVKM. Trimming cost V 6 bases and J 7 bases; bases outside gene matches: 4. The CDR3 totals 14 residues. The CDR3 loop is CASSLTGGNSPLHF. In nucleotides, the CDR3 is TGTGCCAGCAGCCTCACAGGGGGCAATTCACCCCTCCACTTT.

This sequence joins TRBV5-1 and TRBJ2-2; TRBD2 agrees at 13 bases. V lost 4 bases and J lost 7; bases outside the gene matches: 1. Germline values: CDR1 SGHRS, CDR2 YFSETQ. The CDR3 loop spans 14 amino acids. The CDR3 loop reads CASSRTSGSGELFF. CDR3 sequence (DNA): TGCGCCAGCAGCCGGACTAGCGGGAGCGGGGAGCTGTTTTTT.

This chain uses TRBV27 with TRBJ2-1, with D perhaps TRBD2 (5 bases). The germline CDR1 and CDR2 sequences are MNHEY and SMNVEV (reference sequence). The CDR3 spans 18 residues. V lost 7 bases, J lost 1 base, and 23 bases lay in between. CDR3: CASNPRRLARGSYNEQFF. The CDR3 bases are TGTGCCAGCAATCCCCGGCGGCTAGCCCGAGGATCCTACAATGAGCAGTTCTTC.

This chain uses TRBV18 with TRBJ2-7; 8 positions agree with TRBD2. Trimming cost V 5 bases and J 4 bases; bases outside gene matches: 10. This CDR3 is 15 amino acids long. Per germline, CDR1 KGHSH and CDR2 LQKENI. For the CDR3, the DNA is TGTGCCAGCTCATCTACCGGGACTAGGGAGTACGAGCAGTACTTC. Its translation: CASSSTGTREYEQYF.

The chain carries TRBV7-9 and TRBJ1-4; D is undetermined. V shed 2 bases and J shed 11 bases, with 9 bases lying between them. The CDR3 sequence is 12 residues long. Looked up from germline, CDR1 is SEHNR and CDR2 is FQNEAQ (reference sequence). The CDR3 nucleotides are TGTGCCAGCAGCTTAAAGAACAGTAAACTGTTTTTT. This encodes CASSLKNSKLFF.

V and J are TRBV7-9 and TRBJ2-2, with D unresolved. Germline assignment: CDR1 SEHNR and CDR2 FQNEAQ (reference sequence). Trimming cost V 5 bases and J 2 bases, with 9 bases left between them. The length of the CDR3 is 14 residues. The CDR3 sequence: CASSHGQNTGELFF. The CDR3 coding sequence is TGTGCCAGCAGCCATGGGCAAAACACCGGGGAGCTGTTTTTT.

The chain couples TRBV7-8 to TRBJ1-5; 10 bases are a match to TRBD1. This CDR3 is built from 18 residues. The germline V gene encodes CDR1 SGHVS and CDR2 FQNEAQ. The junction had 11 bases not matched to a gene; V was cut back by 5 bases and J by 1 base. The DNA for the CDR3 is TGTGCCAGCAGCCGATCCCGGGACAGGGGTCTAAGCAATCAGCCCCAGCATTTT. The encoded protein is CASSRSRDRGLSNQPQHF.

Here the CDR3 DNA reads TGTGCCAGCTCACCACCGTCCGGGAAAACCTACGAGCAGTACTTC. It encodes CASSPPSGKTYEQYF. The chain employs TRBV18 and TRBJ2-7; D might be TRBD2 (5 bases). Trimming took 0 bases from V and 2 from J, leaving 11 bases between them. The CDR3 is 15 residues long. CDR1 and CDR2 (germline): KGHSH, LQKENI.